This T cell receptor beta chain is from a study of PD-L1 blockade in urothelial cancer. Background on the study: Patients went on atezolizumab in the mid-2010s, receiving 1,200 mg intravenously every 3 weeks. Researchers looked at the blood 3 weeks (second dose) and 6 weeks after treatment began.

Locally advanced or metastatic urothelial carcinoma affected the patients. Germline CDR1 LNHDA, CDR2 SQIVND (reference sequence). Unmatched junction bases numbered 11, after V lost 3 bases and J lost 7 bases. This CDR3 has 16 residues. Measured with immunoSEQ multiplex PCR; TCRdb has only the in-frame clones, and not every one. The sample has tens of thousands of clones, 85% to 95% seen once. This clone was seen only a few times. Antigen: not known. Overall study findings and caveats: Below-median pretreatment blood TCR clonality was associated with improved progression-free and overall survival.

The J gene is TRBJ1-5, the V gene TRBV19, with 8 bases that match TRBD1. This specimen was PBMCs, taken around atezolizumab (anti-PD-L1) treatment. This receptor was obtained from a man between 60 and 70 years old with urothelial cancer. CDR3 in amino acids: CASSILFDRGGQPQHF. In nucleotides, the CDR3 is TGTGCCAGTAGTATCCTGTTTGACAGGGGAGGACAGCCCCAGCATTTT.